This paragraph covers one T cell receptor (beta chain) sequence. The antigen remains undetermined. This record belongs to a study of vaccination and CD4 T cells after COVID-19. As for the study in general: Typically, post-vaccine samples were obtained a median about 79 days after dose two, within a range of 14 to 241. Cultures serving as controls received a peptide pool (CEFX or HIV-1 Nef) or no peptide. Points from the study as a whole: Convalescent patients saw a median about 86% of their reactive clones show up only after vaccination.

Treatment here: roughly 10-day PBMC culture with coronavirus spike peptide pools or control peptides (ViraFEST assay). Researchers grew the cells for under eleven days and then pulled out CD4+ T cells by negative selection. In germline, CDR1 is SQVTM, CDR2 ANQGSEA. The CDR3 runs 14 residues. Trimming cost V 1 base and J 7 bases, with 14 bases left between them. Sequence data for DNA of cultured CD4+ T cells were generated by the Oncomine TCR Beta short-read assay. TCRdb ran MiXCR on the PCR reads and lists one entry per CDR3 protein. The sample comprises more than 9,000 distinct CDR3 sequences, 20% to 25% of which are singletons, and around an eighth rests with the top ten.

The V gene is TRBV29-1, the J gene TRBJ2-1, with a weak D call TRBD2 (5 bases). The specimen was CD4+ T cells from blood, cultured in vitro, collected before SARS-CoV-2 vaccination. This sequence originates from a human donor who received a COVID-19 vaccine. The CDR3 coding sequence is TGCAGCGTTGAAGTGAGTCGGGGAGTAAATGAGCAGTTCTTC. Its translation: CSVEVSRGVNEQFF.